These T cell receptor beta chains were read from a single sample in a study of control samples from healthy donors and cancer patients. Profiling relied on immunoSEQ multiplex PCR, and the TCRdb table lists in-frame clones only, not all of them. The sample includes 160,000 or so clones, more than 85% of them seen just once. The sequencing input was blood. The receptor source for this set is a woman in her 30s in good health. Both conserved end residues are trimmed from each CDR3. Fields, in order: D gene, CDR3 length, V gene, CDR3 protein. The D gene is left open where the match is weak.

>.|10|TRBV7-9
ASSLVGSPLH
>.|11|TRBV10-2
ASKGGDTDTQY
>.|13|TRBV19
ASSIVPGGAYEQY
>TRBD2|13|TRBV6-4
ASSESASGRDEQF
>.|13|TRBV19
ASRDWVHSNQPQH
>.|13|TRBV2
ASSEEGGSYNEQF
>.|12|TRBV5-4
ASSPRGEADTQY
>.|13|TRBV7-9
ASSRDRPSGNTIY
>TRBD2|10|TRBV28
ATEREGLEQY
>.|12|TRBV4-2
ASSQEAGSTEAF
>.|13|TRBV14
ASSQVDSSTYGYT
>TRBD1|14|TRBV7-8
ASSLHRTGPDSPLH
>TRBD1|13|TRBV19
ASSITGTGVSPLH
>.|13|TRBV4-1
ASSQDDLGGEKLF
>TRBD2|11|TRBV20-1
SASEREHNEQY
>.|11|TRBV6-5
ASWTARGQPQH
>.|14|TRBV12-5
ASGRDTLSGANVLT
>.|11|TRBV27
ASSSRVTYEQY
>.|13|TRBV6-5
ASRPEGQVGTEAF
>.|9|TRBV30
AWRSGNTIY
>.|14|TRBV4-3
ASSQDKGTETDTQY
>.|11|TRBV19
ASSSLTGTGVD
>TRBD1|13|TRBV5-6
ASSFKGAGDTEAF
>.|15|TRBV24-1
ATSDPHRAPGTDTQY
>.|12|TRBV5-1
ASSLGWGANVLT
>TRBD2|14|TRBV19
ASSGILAGSYNEQF
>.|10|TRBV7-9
ASSLVDQPQH
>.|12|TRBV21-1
ASSIFSSYNEQF
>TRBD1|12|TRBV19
ASRPGQSLRGYT
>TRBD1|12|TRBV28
ASSLDRGNEKLF
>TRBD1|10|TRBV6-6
ASGTGQETQY
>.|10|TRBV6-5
ASISETGAAY
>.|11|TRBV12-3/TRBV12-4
ASSLDGVYGYT
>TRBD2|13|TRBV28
ASSQGTSGSDEQF
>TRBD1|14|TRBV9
ASSVGTGPSVETQY
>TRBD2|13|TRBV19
ASSPWAGETGELF
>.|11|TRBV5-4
ASSPPGGYGYT
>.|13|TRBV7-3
ASSSGLARYNEQF
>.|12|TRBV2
ASSDKSLNNEQF
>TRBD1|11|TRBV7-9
ASSLGQADTQY
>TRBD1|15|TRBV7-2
ASSLVGLAGGSYEQY
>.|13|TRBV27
ASSPDPYSYNEQF
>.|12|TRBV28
ATPGGSNTGELF
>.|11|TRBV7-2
ASSSEGGETQY
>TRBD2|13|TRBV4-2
ASSPGAAGGPELF
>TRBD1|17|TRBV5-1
ASSLGRAIPGQASSGYT
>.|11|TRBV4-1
ASSPKNTGELF
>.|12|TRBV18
ASTPRAMNTEAF
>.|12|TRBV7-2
ASSSIPDGNTIY
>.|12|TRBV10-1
ASSEGKESDTQY
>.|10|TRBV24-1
ATRGWGDEQF
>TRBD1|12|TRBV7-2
ASSKGTDNQPQH